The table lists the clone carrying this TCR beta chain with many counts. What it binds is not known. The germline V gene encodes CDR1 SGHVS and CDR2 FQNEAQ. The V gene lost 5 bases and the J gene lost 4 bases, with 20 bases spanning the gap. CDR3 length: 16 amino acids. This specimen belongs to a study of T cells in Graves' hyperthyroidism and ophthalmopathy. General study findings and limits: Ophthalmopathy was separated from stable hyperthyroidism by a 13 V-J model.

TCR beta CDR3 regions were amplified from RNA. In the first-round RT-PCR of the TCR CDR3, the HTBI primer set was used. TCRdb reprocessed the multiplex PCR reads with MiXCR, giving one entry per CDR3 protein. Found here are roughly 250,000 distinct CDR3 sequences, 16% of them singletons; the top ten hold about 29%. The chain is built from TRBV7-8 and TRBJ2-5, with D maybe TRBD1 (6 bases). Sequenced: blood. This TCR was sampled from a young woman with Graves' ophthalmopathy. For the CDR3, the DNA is TGTGCCAGCAGCCCAGAGGTCCAGGGGCAGCGAGAGACCCAGTACTTC. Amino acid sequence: CASSPEVQGQRETQYF.